This TCR beta chain was obtained from a study of cytomegalovirus exposure and HLA in healthy donors. Study as a whole: Assignment to the Caucasian-associated ancestry cluster applied to around 76% of the 300 to 500 genotyped donors.

As regards this clone: The antigen remains undetermined.

Germline V gene sequence: CDR1 ENHRY, CDR2 SYGVKD. The CDR3 length is 13 residues. The V end was cut by 8 bases, the J end by 2 bases, with 12 bases between. Study results and caveats: In an earlier analysis, productive rearrangement rates for most beta V segments clustered near 87% or 30%. In a later analysis, V- and J-gene trimming of beta chains associated with a DCLRE1C missense variant, replicated independently. Both high specificity and high sensitivity reportedly marked the classifier's diagnosis of cytomegalovirus status.

Researchers ran the PCR with 60 Vbeta and 13 Jbeta primers. The repertoire was sequenced with immunoSEQ multiplex PCR; TCRdb's copy has only in-frame clones and lacks some. The sample carries some 80,000 clones, 60% to 85% recorded once. Sequenced material: PBMCs. This TCR derives from a man aged 18 to 30 in good health and CMV-seropositive. The rearrangement links TRBV10-3 to TRBJ2-5, with D tentatively TRBD2 (6 bases). The DNA for the CDR3 is TGTGCCATCGGAGGGATGGGGCAAGAGACCCAGTACTTC. Protein: CAIGGMGQETQYF.